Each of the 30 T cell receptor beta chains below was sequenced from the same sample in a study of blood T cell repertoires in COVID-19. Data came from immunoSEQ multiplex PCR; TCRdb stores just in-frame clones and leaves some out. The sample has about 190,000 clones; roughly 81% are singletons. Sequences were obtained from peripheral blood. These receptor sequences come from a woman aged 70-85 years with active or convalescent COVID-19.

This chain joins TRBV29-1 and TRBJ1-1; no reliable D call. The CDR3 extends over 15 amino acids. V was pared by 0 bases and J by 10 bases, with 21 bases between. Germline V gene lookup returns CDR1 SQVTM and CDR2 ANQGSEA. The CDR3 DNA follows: TGCAGCGTTGAAGATAGGGTGCAGGCCGGGGTGGGAGCTTTCTTT. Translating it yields CSVEDRVQAGVGAFF.

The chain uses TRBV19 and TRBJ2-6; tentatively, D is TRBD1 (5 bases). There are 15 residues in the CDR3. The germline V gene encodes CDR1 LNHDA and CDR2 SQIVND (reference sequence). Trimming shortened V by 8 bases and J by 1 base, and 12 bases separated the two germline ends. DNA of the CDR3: TGTGCCAGTTTGGATAAGGGGTCTGGGGCCAACGTCCTGACTTTC. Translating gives CASLDKGSGANVLTF.

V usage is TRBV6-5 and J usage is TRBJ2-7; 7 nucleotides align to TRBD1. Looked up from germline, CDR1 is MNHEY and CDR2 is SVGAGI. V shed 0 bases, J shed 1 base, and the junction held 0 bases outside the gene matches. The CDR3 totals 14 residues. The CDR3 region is CASSYSDRSYEQYF. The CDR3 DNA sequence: TGTGCCAGCAGTTACTCGGACAGGTCCTACGAGCAGTACTTC.

CDR3 in DNA: TGTGCCAGCAGCACCTGGGGCAGTGATGTTGAAGCTTTCTTT. Amino acid sequence: CASSTWGSDVEAFF. The genes are TRBV7-8 and TRBJ1-1, with D maybe TRBD1 (5 bases). V was cut by 5 bases and J by 7 bases, with 17 bases left in between. There are 14 residues in the CDR3. Per germline, CDR1 SGHVS and CDR2 FQNEAQ.

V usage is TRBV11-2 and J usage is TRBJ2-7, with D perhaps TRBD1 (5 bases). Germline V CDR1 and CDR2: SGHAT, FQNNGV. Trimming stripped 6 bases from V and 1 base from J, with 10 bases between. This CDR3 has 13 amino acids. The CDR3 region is CASRRGPSYEQYF. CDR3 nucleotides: TGTGCCAGCAGAAGGGGCCCGTCCTACGAGCAGTACTTC.

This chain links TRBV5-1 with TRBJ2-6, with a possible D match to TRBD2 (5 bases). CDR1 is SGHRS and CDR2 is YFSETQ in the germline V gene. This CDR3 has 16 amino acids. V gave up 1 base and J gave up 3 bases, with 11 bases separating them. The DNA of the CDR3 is TGCGCCAGCAGCTTGCCTGACTACGGTGGGGCCAACGTCCTGACTTTC. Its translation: CASSLPDYGGANVLTF. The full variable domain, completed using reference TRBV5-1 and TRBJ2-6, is KAGVTQTPRYLIKTRGQQVTLSCSPISGHRSVSWYQQTPGQGLQFLFEYFSETQRNKGNFPGRFSGRQFSNSRSEMNVSTLELGDSALYLCASSLPDYGGANVLTFGAGSRLTVL.

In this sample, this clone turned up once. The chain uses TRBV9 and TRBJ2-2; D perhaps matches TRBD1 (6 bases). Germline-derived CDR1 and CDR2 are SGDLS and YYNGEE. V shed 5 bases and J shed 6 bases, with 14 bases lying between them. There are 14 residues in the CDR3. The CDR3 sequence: CASSIGGLAGELFF. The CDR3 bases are TGTGCCAGCAGTATAGGGGGTTTGGCCGGGGAGCTGTTTTTT.

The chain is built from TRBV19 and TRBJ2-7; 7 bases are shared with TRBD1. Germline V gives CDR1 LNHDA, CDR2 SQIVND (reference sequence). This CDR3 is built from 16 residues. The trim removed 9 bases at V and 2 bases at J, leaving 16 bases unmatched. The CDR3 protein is CASTVSMGQLAYEQYF. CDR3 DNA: TGTGCCAGCACTGTGAGCATGGGACAGCTGGCCTACGAGCAGTACTTC.

CDR3 residues: CASSPLGMATGPSSGNTIYF. In DNA form, the CDR3 reads TGTGCCAGCTCACCACTTGGTATGGCTACAGGGCCAAGCTCTGGAAACACCATATATTTT. The rearrangement joins TRBV18 to TRBJ1-3; a weak D match, TRBD1 (6 bases). V dropped 1 base and J dropped 0 bases, with 22 bases sitting between them. The CDR3 sequence is 20 residues long. Germline CDR1 is KGHSH and CDR2 is LQKENI.

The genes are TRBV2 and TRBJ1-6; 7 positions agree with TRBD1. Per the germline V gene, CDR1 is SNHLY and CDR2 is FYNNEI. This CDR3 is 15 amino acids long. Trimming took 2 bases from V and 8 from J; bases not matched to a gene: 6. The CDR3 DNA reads TGTGCCAGCAGTGAACCCCAGGGGGGAGATTCACCCCTCCACTTT. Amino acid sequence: CASSEPQGGDSPLHF.

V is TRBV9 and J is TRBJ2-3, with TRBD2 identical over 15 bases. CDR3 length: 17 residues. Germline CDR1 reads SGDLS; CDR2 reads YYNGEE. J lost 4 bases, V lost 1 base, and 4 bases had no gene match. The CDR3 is CASSVSGLAGGPDTQYF. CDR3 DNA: TGTGCCAGCAGCGTATCCGGACTAGCGGGAGGGCCAGATACGCAGTATTTT.

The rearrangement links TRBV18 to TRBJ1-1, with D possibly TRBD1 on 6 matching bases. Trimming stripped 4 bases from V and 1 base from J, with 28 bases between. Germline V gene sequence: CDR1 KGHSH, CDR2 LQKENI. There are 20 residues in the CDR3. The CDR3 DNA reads TGTGCCAGCTCACGCACCACGGTCAGGGGCGGGGGCCAGGAGAACACTGAAGCTTTCTTT. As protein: CASSRTTVRGGGQENTEAFF. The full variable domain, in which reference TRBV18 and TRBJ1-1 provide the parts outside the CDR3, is NAGVMQNPRHLVRRRGQEARLRCSPMKGHSHVYWYRQLPEEGLKFMVYLQKENIIDESGMPKERFSAEFPKEGPSILRIQQVVRGDSAAYFCASSRTTVRGGGQENTEAFFGQGTRLTVV.

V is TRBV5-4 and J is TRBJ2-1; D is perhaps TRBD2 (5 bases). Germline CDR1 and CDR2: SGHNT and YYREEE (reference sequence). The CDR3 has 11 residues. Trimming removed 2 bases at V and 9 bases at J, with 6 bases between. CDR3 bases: TGTGCCAGCAGCTTTGGAGGTGAGCAGTTCTTC. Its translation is CASSFGGEQFF.

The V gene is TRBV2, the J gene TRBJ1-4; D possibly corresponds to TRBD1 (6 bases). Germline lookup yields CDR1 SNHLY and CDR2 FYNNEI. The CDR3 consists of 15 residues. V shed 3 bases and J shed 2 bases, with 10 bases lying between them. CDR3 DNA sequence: TGTGCCAGCAGTGATGAGAGGGGGACTAATGAAAAACTGTTTTTT. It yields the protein CASSDERGTNEKLFF.

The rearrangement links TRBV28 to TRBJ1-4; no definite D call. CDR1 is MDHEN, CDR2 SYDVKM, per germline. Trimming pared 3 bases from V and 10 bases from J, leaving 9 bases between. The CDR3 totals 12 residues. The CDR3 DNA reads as TGTGCCAGCAGTTTGGAGAGGGCAAAACTGTTTTTT. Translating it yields CASSLERAKLFF.

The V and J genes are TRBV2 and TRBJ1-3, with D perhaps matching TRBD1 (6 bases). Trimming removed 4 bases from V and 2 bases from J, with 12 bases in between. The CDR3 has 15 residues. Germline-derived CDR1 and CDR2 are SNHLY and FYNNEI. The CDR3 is CASSVIQGTGNTIYF. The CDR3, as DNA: TGTGCCAGCAGTGTAATCCAGGGGACTGGAAACACCATATATTTT.

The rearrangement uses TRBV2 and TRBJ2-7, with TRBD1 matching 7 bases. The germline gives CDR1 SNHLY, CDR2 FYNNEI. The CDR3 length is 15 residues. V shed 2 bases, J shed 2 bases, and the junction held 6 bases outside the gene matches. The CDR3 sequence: CASSEPQGTAYEQYF. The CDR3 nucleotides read TGTGCCAGCAGTGAACCCCAGGGGACAGCCTACGAGCAGTACTTC.

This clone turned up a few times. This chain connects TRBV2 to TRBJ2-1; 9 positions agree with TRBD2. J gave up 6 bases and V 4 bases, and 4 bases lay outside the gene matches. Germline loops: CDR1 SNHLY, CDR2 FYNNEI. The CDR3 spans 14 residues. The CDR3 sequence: CASSVREGANEQFF. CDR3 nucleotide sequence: TGTGCCAGCAGTGTGCGGGAGGGGGCCAATGAGCAGTTCTTC. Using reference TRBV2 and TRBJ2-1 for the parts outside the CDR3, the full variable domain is EPEVTQTPSHQVTQMGQEVILRCVPISNHLYFYWYRQILGQKVEFLVSFYNNEISEKSEIFDDQFSVERPDGSNFTLKIRSTKLEDSAMYFCASSVREGANEQFFGPGTRLTVL.

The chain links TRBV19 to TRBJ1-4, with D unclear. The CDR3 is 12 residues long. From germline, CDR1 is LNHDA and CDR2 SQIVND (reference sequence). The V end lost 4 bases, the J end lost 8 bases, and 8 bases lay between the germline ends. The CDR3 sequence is CASSRSGEKLFF. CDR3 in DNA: TGTGCCAGTAGTAGAAGTGGCGAAAAACTGTTTTTT.

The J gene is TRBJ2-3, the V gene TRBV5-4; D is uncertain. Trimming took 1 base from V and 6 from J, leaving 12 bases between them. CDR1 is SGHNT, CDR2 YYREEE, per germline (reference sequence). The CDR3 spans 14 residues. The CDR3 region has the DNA TGTGCCAGCAGCTTGTTGGCGGCCCGGGATACGCAGTATTTT. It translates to CASSLLAARDTQYF.

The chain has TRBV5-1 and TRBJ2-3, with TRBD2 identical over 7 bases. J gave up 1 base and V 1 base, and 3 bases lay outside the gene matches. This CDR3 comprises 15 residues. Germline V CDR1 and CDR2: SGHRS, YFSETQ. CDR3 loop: CASSLSGEGTDTQYF. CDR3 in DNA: TGCGCCAGCAGCTTGAGCGGGGAGGGCACAGATACGCAGTATTTT.

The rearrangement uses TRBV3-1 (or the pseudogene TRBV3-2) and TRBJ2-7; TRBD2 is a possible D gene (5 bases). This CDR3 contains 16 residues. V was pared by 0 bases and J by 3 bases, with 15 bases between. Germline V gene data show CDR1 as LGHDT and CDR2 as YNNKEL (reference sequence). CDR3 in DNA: TGTGCCAGCAGCCAAGAGTTTACGAGCGGCAACTACGAGCAGTACTTC. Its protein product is CASSQEFTSGNYEQYF.

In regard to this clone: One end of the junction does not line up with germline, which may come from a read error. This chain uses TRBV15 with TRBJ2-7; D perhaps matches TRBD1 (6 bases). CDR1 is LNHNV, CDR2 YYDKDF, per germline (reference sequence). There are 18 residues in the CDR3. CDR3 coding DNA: TGTGCCACCAGGAGAGGGTCGGGGTCCCAAGGGGGCTCCTACGAGCAGTACTTC. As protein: CATRRGSGSQGGSYEQYF. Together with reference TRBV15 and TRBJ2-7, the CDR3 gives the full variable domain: DAMVIQNPRYQVTQFGKPVTLSCSQTLNHNVMYWYQQKSSQAPKLLFHYYDKDFNNEADTPDNFQSRRPNTSFCFLDIRSPGLGDTAMYLCATRRGSGSQGGSYEQYFGPGTRLTVT.

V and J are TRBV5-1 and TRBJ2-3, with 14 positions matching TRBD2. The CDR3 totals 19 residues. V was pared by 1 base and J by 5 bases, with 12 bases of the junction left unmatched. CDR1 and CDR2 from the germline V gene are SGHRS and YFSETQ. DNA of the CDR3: TGCGCCAGCAGCTTGACCATGGGACTAGCGGGGGACGCACGAGATACGCAGTATTTT. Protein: CASSLTMGLAGDARDTQYF.

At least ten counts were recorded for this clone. CDR3 DNA: TGCGCCAGCAGCTTGGCCACTCAATACGGGAGCTACGAGCAGTACTTC. This encodes CASSLATQYGSYEQYF. The chain has TRBV5-1 and TRBJ2-7; perhaps TRBD2 as D (6 bases). Germline V gene data show CDR1 as SGHRS and CDR2 as YFSETQ. This CDR3 has 16 amino acids. V lost 0 bases and J 3 bases, leaving 16 bases between the germline ends.

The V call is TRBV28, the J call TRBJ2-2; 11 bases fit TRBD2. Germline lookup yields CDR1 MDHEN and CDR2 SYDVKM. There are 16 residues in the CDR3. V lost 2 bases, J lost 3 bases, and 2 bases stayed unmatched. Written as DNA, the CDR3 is TGTGCCAGCAGTTTAACACTAGCGGGAGACACCGGGGAGCTGTTTTTT. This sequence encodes CASSLTLAGDTGELFF.

CDR3 loop: CASSTRSGSDGYTF. In nucleotides, the CDR3 is TGCGCCAGCAGCACCAGGTCGGGGTCGGATGGCTACACCTTC. This chain joins TRBV5-1 and TRBJ1-2; D is undetermined. Germline V gene sequence: CDR1 SGHRS, CDR2 YFSETQ. The germline V and J ends were trimmed by 4 bases and 6 bases, with 16 bases remaining between them. There are 14 residues in the CDR3.

In nucleotides, the CDR3 is TGTGCTAGTGGCCCGGACAGGGCGTACACTGAAGCTTTCTTT. It specifies CASGPDRAYTEAFF. The genes are TRBV12-5 and TRBJ1-1; the match to TRBD1 covers 8 bases. The CDR3 is made up of 14 amino acids. Germline trimming cut 6 bases from V and 3 bases from J; bases unmatched to any gene: 6. Germline CDR1 reads LGHNT; CDR2 reads FRNRAP.

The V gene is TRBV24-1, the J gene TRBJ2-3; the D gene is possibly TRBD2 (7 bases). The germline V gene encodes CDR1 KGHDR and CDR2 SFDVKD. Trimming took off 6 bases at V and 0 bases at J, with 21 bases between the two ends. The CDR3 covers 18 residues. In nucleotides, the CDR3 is TGTGCCACCAGTACTGGGGGGGGGCAGAAACGAAGCACAGATACGCAGTATTTT. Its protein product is CATSTGGGQKRSTDTQYF.

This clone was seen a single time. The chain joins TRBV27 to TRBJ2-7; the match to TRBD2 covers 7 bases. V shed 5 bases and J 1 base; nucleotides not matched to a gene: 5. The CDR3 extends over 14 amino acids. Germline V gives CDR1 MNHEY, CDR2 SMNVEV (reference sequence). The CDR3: CASSGRETSYEQYF. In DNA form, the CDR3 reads TGTGCCAGCAGTGGGAGGGAGACGTCCTACGAGCAGTACTTC.